The 27 T cell receptor beta chains reported below all come from one sample, sequenced in a study of OX40 agonist ivuxolimab in advanced cancers. TCRdb's table, derived via immunoSEQ multiplex PCR, lists solely in-frame clones and lacks some. In the table there are tens of thousands of clones, 85% to 90% of which are singletons. The sequenced sample was CD4+ or CD8+ T cells sorted from blood, obtained in a trial of the OX40 agonist ivuxolimab. The receptors derive from an adult with an advanced solid tumor such as melanoma, head and neck, liver or kidney cancer.

V and J are TRBV19 and TRBJ2-1; 8 bases match TRBD2. This CDR3 spans 14 amino acids. V was clipped by 7 bases and J by 8 bases; unmatched bases: 10. Germline V gene lookup returns CDR1 LNHDA and CDR2 SQIVND (reference sequence). CDR3 in DNA: TGTGCCAGTAAAGACAGCGGGAGAGGTTATGAGCAGTTCTTC. Protein product: CASKDSGRGYEQFF.

The chain uses TRBV30 and TRBJ2-7, with 8 bases lining up with TRBD2. Per the germline V gene, CDR1 is GTSNPN and CDR2 is SVGIG (reference sequence). V dropped 4 bases and J dropped 0; count of bases not matched to a gene: 5. This CDR3 has 14 amino acids. CDR3 DNA sequence: TGTGCCTGGATAACGAGCGGGAGCTCCTACGAGCAGTACTTC. Amino acid sequence: CAWITSGSSYEQYF.

This clone was detected only once. CDR3 protein: CASSKGTGELYSNQPQHF. The CDR3 coding sequence is TGTGCCAGCAGCAAAGGGACAGGGGAACTCTATAGCAATCAGCCCCAGCATTTT. The chain couples TRBV21-1 to TRBJ1-5; the table names TRBD1, a call not compared with the DNA. TRBV21-1 is a pseudogene locus. This CDR3 is built from 18 residues.

The gene calls are TRBV7-3 and TRBJ2-2, with 9 positions matching TRBD1. The CDR3 extends over 15 amino acids. V gave up 5 bases and J gave up 2 bases; unmatched junction bases: 3. Looked up from germline, CDR1 is SGHTA and CDR2 is FQGTGA. The CDR3 nucleotides are TGTGCCAGCAGCCTGGGACAGGGCAACACCGGGGAGCTGTTTTTT. Protein sequence: CASSLGQGNTGELFF.

This CDR3 reads CASSATEGRGYGYTF. For the CDR3, the DNA is TGTGCCAGCAGTGCGACAGAGGGACGAGGCTATGGCTACACCTTC. V usage is TRBV6-1 and J usage is TRBJ1-2, with TRBD1 as a possible D gene (5 bases). Trimming removed 4 bases from V and 4 bases from J, with 16 bases in between. This CDR3 has 15 residues. CDR1 is MNHNS, CDR2 SASEGT, per germline.

This chain links TRBV19 with TRBJ2-1, with TRBD2 matching 7 bases. V was clipped by 2 bases and J by 7 bases; unmatched bases: 5. CDR3 length equals 14 residues. CDR1 and CDR2 from the germline V gene are LNHDA and SQIVND (reference sequence). The CDR3 spells CASSIKRELNEQFF. The CDR3 DNA is TGTGCCAGTAGTATAAAGCGGGAATTGAATGAGCAGTTCTTC.

The CDR3 loop is CATTSGAGDEQFF. In DNA, the CDR3 is TGCGCCACCACTAGCGGGGCCGGCGATGAGCAGTTCTTC. The rearrangement joins TRBV10-2 to TRBJ2-1, with 10 bases fitting TRBD2. The CDR3 extends over 13 amino acids. J lost 8 bases, V lost 10 bases, and 8 bases had no gene match. Germline values: CDR1 WSHSY, CDR2 SAAADI.

The chain's CDR3 is CASSLSTGKGTGELFF. CDR3 coding DNA: TGTGCCAGCAGTTTATCGACAGGGAAGGGCACCGGGGAGCTGTTTTTT. The J gene is TRBJ2-2, the V gene TRBV28, with 7 positions matching TRBD1. CDR1 is MDHEN, CDR2 SYDVKM, per germline. This CDR3 spans 16 amino acids. The V gene end was trimmed by 1 base and the J gene end by 4 bases; junction bases not matched to a gene: 6.

The chain carries TRBV11-2 and TRBJ2-5; 8 nucleotides align to TRBD2. Trimming cost V 7 bases and J 1 base; bases outside gene matches: 8. CDR1 is SGHAT, CDR2 FQNNGV, per germline. The CDR3 length is 15 residues. CDR3: CASKEGSGIQETQYF. CDR3 DNA: TGTGCCAGCAAAGAGGGTAGCGGGATCCAAGAGACCCAGTACTTC.

The chain carries TRBV11-2 and TRBJ2-3; D gene unclear. V was shortened by 0 bases and J by 7 bases, with 11 bases between the two germline ends. This CDR3 comprises 14 residues. The germline CDR1 and CDR2 sequences are SGHAT and FQNNGV. CDR3 nucleotide sequence: TGTGCCAGCAGCTTAGATAATATCCTGCATACGCAGTATTTT. This translates into CASSLDNILHTQYF.

The chain recombines TRBV7-9 with TRBJ1-1, with D hard to call. The V gene lost 5 bases and the J gene lost 2 bases, with 12 bases spanning the gap. Germline V gene data show CDR1 as SEHNR and CDR2 as FQNEAQ (reference sequence). The CDR3 has 14 amino acids. For the CDR3, the DNA is TGTGCCAGCAGCACCAAACAAGCCAACACTGAAGCTTTCTTT. Translation gives CASSTKQANTEAFF. Supplemented by reference TRBV7-9 and TRBJ1-1, the full variable domain reads DTGVSQNPRHKITKRGQNVTFRCDPISEHNRLYWYRQTLGQGPEFLTYFQNEAQLEKSRLLSDRFSAERPKGSFSTLEIQRTEQGDSAMYLCASSTKQANTEAFFGQGTRLTVV.

This chain links TRBV5-1 with TRBJ2-7; TRBD1 is a possible D gene (6 bases). Germline V gene data show CDR1 as SGHRS and CDR2 as YFSETQ. Trimming removed 0 bases at V and 0 bases at J, with 7 bases between. The CDR3 contains 14 residues. For the CDR3, the DNA is TGCGCCAGCAGCTTGGTGGGGGCCTCCTACGAGCAGTACTTC. Residues: CASSLVGASYEQYF.

This clone was detected only a few times. J is TRBJ2-1 and V is TRBV28; TRBD2 aligns across 13 bases. Germline V CDR1 and CDR2: MDHEN, SYDVKM. The CDR3 loop spans 16 amino acids. V gave up 1 base and J gave up 8 bases; unmatched junction bases: 5. The CDR3 loop is CASSLSLGLAGDEQFF. CDR3 nucleotide sequence: TGTGCCAGCAGTTTATCCCTCGGACTAGCGGGAGATGAGCAGTTCTTC.

The chain joins TRBV2 to TRBJ2-5, with TRBD1 matching 7 bases. Germline V gives CDR1 SNHLY, CDR2 FYNNEI. The CDR3 contains 14 residues. With V trimmed by 6 bases and J by 2 bases, 6 bases remained unmatched. The CDR3 bases are TGTGCCAGCAGCTATACAGGGGAGCAAGAGACCCAGTACTTC. Amino acid sequence: CASSYTGEQETQYF.

The genes are TRBV18 and TRBJ2-7; 7 bases match TRBD1. Losses at the gene ends were 5 bases for V and 4 bases for J; bases not matched to a gene: 5. The CDR3 runs 13 residues. The germline V gene has CDR1 KGHSH and CDR2 LQKENI. Here the CDR3 reads CASSDGTVYEQYF. In nucleotides, the CDR3 is TGTGCCAGCTCAGACGGGACAGTTTACGAGCAGTACTTC.

The chain combines TRBV28 with TRBJ1-3; D perhaps matches TRBD1 (6 bases). CDR3 size: 14 residues. V lost 7 bases and J 1 base, leaving 11 bases between the germline ends. Germline values: CDR1 MDHEN, CDR2 SYDVKM. CDR3 sequence reads: CASTKGGSGNTIYF. CDR3 DNA: TGTGCCAGCACGAAAGGGGGATCTGGAAACACCATATATTTT.

The rearrangement links TRBV7-3 to TRBJ2-2; D uncertain. The CDR3 runs to 12 residues. V dropped 3 bases and J dropped 6 bases, with 5 bases sitting between them. The germline V gene has CDR1 SGHTA and CDR2 FQGTGA. For the CDR3, the DNA is TGTGCCAGCAGCTTTAATCCCGGGGAGCTGTTTTTT. This sequence encodes CASSFNPGELFF.

This clone has just a few counts. V gene TRBV18 combines with J gene TRBJ2-3; a possible D gene is TRBD2 (5 bases). V shed 3 bases and J shed 0 bases, with 19 bases lying between them. Germline CDR1 reads KGHSH; CDR2 reads LQKENI. The CDR3 runs 18 residues. The DNA of the CDR3 is TGTGCCAGCTCACCCAGGCTCCAGCGGCCAACTAGCACAGATACGCAGTATTTT. Its translation is CASSPRLQRPTSTDTQYF.

V usage is TRBV18 and J usage is TRBJ2-3; TRBD1 or TRBD2 may be the D gene (5 bases each). CDR1 and CDR2 from the germline V gene are KGHSH and LQKENI. V dropped 4 bases and J dropped 1 base, with 9 bases sitting between them. The CDR3 spans 14 residues. CDR3 sequence reads: CASSRWDRTDTQYF. CDR3 bases: TGTGCCAGCTCACGCTGGGACCGCACAGATACGCAGTATTTT.

This clone was observed a single time. V is TRBV5-6 and J is TRBJ2-3; 13 nucleotides line up with TRBD2. Looked up from germline, CDR1 is SGHDT and CDR2 is YYEEEE. Trimming removed 4 bases from V and 4 bases from J; junction bases left unmatched: 6. This CDR3 is 16 amino acids long. In DNA, the CDR3 is TGTGCCAGCAGCAGGGGACTAGCGGGACACGCAGATACGCAGTATTTT. Translation gives CASSRGLAGHADTQYF.

This clone was picked up one time. The rearrangement joins TRBV6-5 to TRBJ2-3; TRBD1 matches at 10 bases. The CDR3 has 15 residues. CDR1 is MNHEY, CDR2 SVGAGI, per germline. V trimming: 8 bases; J trimming: 6 bases; junction bases outside the gene matches: 11. The CDR3 DNA follows: TGTGCCAGCCTCCGGGACAGGGGTTCGTCGGATACGCAGTATTTT. Residues: CASLRDRGSSDTQYF.

This clone appeared a few times. The chain's CDR3 is CASRTSGSGNEQFF. CDR3 DNA: TGTGCCAGCAGGACTAGCGGGAGCGGCAATGAGCAGTTCTTC. V and J are TRBV6-1 and TRBJ2-1, with TRBD2 matching 12 bases. J lost 6 bases, V lost 6 bases, and 3 bases had no gene match. The CDR3 is 14 amino acids. The germline V gene has CDR1 MNHNS and CDR2 SASEGT.

The V gene is TRBV30, the J gene TRBJ1-2; no firm D call. The CDR3 contains 13 residues. Germline CDR1 and CDR2: GTSNPN and SVGIG (reference sequence). Between the trimmed V and J ends, which lost 2 bases and 8 bases, there was a span of 15 bases. CDR3 coding DNA: TGTGCCTGGAGTCCCCTCTGGGCAGCGGGCTACACCTTC. It encodes CAWSPLWAAGYTF.

V usage is TRBV6-5 and J usage is TRBJ2-1; D possibly corresponds to TRBD1 (6 bases). The germline V and J ends were trimmed by 6 bases and 8 bases, with 20 bases remaining between them. This CDR3 has 15 residues. Germline CDR1 is MNHEY and CDR2 is SVGAGI. The CDR3 spells CASRKGQTLLDEQFF. For the CDR3, the DNA is TGTGCCAGCAGGAAGGGACAAACCCTCCTGGATGAGCAGTTCTTC.

Regarding this clone: Other DNA variants within this sample encode the same CDR3. The rearrangement links TRBV7-8 to TRBJ2-7; TRBD2 agrees at 10 bases. Germline V gene sequence: CDR1 SGHVS, CDR2 FQNEAQ. The CDR3 length is 17 residues. V was clipped by 5 bases and J by 1 base; unmatched bases: 11. CDR3 sequence (DNA): TGTGCCAGCAGCCGCTCGGGGCTAGCGGGAGCTTCCTACGAGCAGTACTTC. Translation: CASSRSGLAGASYEQYF.

The chain links TRBV5-1 to TRBJ1-4; D unresolved. CDR1 and CDR2 from the germline V gene are SGHRS and YFSETQ. V was clipped by 9 bases and J by 8 bases, with 17 bases between them. CDR3 size: 13 residues. CDR3 nucleotides: TGCGCCACCAGTAGGGCCTCCGGCGAAAAACTGTTTTTT. This encodes CATSRASGEKLFF.

J is TRBJ2-7 and V is TRBV7-2, with a weak D call TRBD2 (5 bases). CDR3 length: 15 residues. Per the germline V gene, CDR1 is SGHTA and CDR2 is FQGNSA. The ends were cut back, 0 bases at V and 4 bases at J, with 13 bases in the middle. The CDR3 reads CASSLAWGVTYEQYF. In nucleotides, the CDR3 is TGTGCCAGCAGCTTAGCTTGGGGAGTGACATACGAGCAGTACTTC. The full variable domain, completed using reference TRBV7-2 and TRBJ2-7, is GAGVSQSPSNKVTEKGKDVELRCDPISGHTALYWYRQSLGQGLEFLIYFQGNSAPDKSGLPSDRFSAERTGGSVSTLTIQRTQQEDSAVYLCASSLAWGVTYEQYFGPGTRLTVT.